This TCR beta chain was sequenced during a study of neurological immune-mediated disorders. Whole-study results and caveats: The greatest TCR clonal expansion occurred in HTLV-1-associated myelopathy and the least in multiple sclerosis, which fell below healthy controls. No CDR3 amino acid sequences recurred among expanded clones across subjects, suggesting private repertoires in all groups.

Unsorted libraries were derived from 2 million PBMCs stored at -80 C. CDR1 and CDR2 from the germline V gene are DFQATT and SNEGSKA (reference sequence). The CDR3 runs 13 residues. V was clipped by 3 bases and J by 3 bases, with 12 bases between them. On this clonotype: Its specificity is not known.

The making of cDNA relied on 5'RACE with 10-nucleotide random UMIs. TCRdb re-analysed the 5' RACE reads in MiXCR, keeping a single row per CDR3 protein. Among roughly 60,000 distinct CDR3 sequences listed, approximately 3.7% were seen once. Sequenced material: PBMCs. The receptor was isolated from a woman between 50 and 59 years old with multiple sclerosis. This chain joins TRBV20-1 and TRBJ2-7; a possible D gene is TRBD1 (6 bases). The CDR3 nucleotides are TGCAGTGCTAGTTTTGTCAGGGGCTACGAGCAGTACTTC. Translating it yields CSASFVRGYEQYF.